A selection of T cell receptor beta chains follows, all from one sample in a study of T cell clones after liver transplantation. Assay used: immunoSEQ multiplex PCR; TCRdb lists only in-frame clones, some missing. This table holds roughly 100,000 clones, around 86% found once. The specimen comprised CD4+ T cells from blood, sampled before liver transplant. These receptors originate from a human donor who received a liver transplant. The conserved cysteine and the conserved F or W are not part of the CDR3 here.

J gene	V gene	CDR3 protein
TRBJ1-3	TRBV5-5	ASSFLSLTFTRRNTIY
TRBJ1-2	TRBV4-1	ASSQESQGSYGYT
TRBJ1-1	TRBV5-1	ASSFQGGPEAF
TRBJ1-1	TRBV19	ASRNLGGTTTDHGWMNTEAF
TRBJ1-1	TRBV7-2	ASSRLRGEAF
TRBJ2-7	TRBV9	ASSGGSGPYEQY
TRBJ1-5	TRBV6-1	ASSPFGGNQPQH
TRBJ1-2	TRBV2	ASSVGAFGYT
TRBJ2-2	TRBV6-5	ASSYWAIPTGELF
.	TRBV2	ASSWGLGDEQY
TRBJ1-5	TRBV18	ASPVGQPSDSNQPQH
TRBJ2-5	TRBV5-1	ASSYPGTGEETQY
TRBJ2-3	TRBV7-8	ASSGPEVATPY
TRBJ2-7	TRBV5-1	ASSLATSASSYEQY
TRBJ1-5	TRBV18	ASSETGIPYSNQPQH
TRBJ1-5	TRBV6-1	ATAPQGVQPQH
TRBJ2-6	TRBV11-3	ASSPGTGRSGANVLT
TRBJ1-2	TRBV7-8	ASSGGTNYGYT
TRBJ2-2	TRBV9	ASSVGQGMITGELF
TRBJ1-2	TRBV2	ASSALQFFNYGYT
TRBJ2-4	TRBV7-2	ASSLSGVLAKNIQY
TRBJ1-5	TRBV4-1	ASSQVAGADSNQPQH
TRBJ1-1	TRBV29-1	SGAPLTGATEAF
TRBJ2-2	TRBV9	ASSVGTSGTGELF
TRBJ2-3	TRBV5-1	ASSESNTQY
TRBJ1-1	TRBV18	ASSPLNTEAF
TRBJ2-5	TRBV5-4	ASSVGTSAFQETQY
TRBJ2-3	TRBV6-5	ASSRNRQTGTQY
TRBJ2-1	TRBV29-1	SLGLLDNEQF
TRBJ2-1	TRBV10-3	AIRGDSNNEQF
TRBJ1-2	TRBV7-9	ASSSAGTATTGYT
TRBJ2-7	TRBV7-9	ASSRDDGIYEQY
TRBJ2-1	TRBV6-6	ASSLRGFQF
TRBJ1-1	TRBV19	ASRRTFDSTEAF
TRBJ2-2	TRBV2	ASSEDKGTGELF
TRBJ2-2	TRBV7-6	ASSSPLPLAGELF
TRBJ1-2	TRBV23-1	ASSQCHGYT
TRBJ2-7	TRBV27	ASSPRTAYEQY
TRBJ2-4	TRBV4-3	ASSQDHGRQGATKNIQY
TRBJ1-5	TRBV30	AWSPSLAARPQH
TRBJ2-7	TRBV28	ASSPRTGVTYEQY
TRBJ2-5	TRBV5-1	ASSVTRLETQY
TRBJ2-3	TRBV2	ASTVNRDTDTQY
TRBJ1-3	TRBV7-2	ASSLRGVSARNTIY
TRBJ1-3	TRBV18	ASSPSPTGTGNTIY
TRBJ1-1	TRBV6-5	ASSYEGLEAF
TRBJ1-2	TRBV4-2	ASSQALGGTYGYT
TRBJ1-6	TRBV19	ASRATRAGDSYNSPLH